This is a list of T cell receptor beta chains from one sample in a study of T cells in Graves' hyperthyroidism and ophthalmopathy. One entry per CDR3 protein results from TCRdb running MiXCR on the multiplex PCR reads. The sample lists some 550,000 distinct CDR3 sequences, about 20% occurring once. The specimen was blood. The origin of the receptors is a man aged 18 to 35 with Graves' hyperthyroidism. Each CDR3 is given with its conserved first and last residue. Fields, in order: D gene, J gene, clone size, CDR3 length, V gene, CDR3 protein, CDR3 DNA. D genes are given only for firm matches. Clone sizes are given selectively: once, few, many, or a class where the clone is expanded.

d_call: .; j_call: TRBJ1-2; clone_size: few; cdr3_length: 16; v_call: TRBV28; cdr3_aa: CASSLEPNRPFYGYTF; cdr3_nt: TGTGCCAGCAGCTTAGAGCCCAACAGGCCCTTTTATGGCTACACCTTC
d_call: .; j_call: TRBJ1-2; clone_size: few; cdr3_length: 13; v_call: TRBV10-3; cdr3_aa: CAISEVSLYGYTF; cdr3_nt: TGTGCCATCAGTGAGGTCAGCCTCTATGGCTACACCTTC
d_call: .; j_call: TRBJ1-1; clone_size: many; cdr3_length: 12; v_call: TRBV28; cdr3_aa: CASSKGSYGAFF; cdr3_nt: TGTGCCAGCAGTAAAGGGTCCTATGGAGCTTTCTTT
d_call: TRBD1; j_call: TRBJ1-5; clone_size: few; cdr3_length: 15; v_call: TRBV2; cdr3_aa: CASSPGQGEYQPQHF; cdr3_nt: TGTGCCAGCAGCCCGGGACAGGGAGAGTATCAGCCCCAGCATTTT
d_call: .; j_call: TRBJ1-2; clone_size: .; cdr3_length: 14; v_call: TRBV5-1; cdr3_aa: CASSLAYELSGYTF; cdr3_nt: TGCGCCAGCAGCTTGGCCTATGAACTCTCTGGCTACACCTTC
d_call: .; j_call: TRBJ1-5; clone_size: many; cdr3_length: 14; v_call: TRBV6-2/TRBV6-3; cdr3_aa: CASTHTPGGMPQHF; cdr3_nt: TGTGCCAGCACCCATACCCCGGGAGGCATGCCCCAGCATTTT
d_call: TRBD1; j_call: TRBJ2-7; clone_size: many; cdr3_length: 14; v_call: TRBV11-2; cdr3_aa: CASSQQGVAYEQYF; cdr3_nt: TGTGCCAGCAGCCAGCAGGGGGTAGCCTACGAGCAGTACTTC
d_call: .; j_call: TRBJ2-7; clone_size: .; cdr3_length: 12; v_call: TRBV6-1; cdr3_aa: CASSEDAGRQYF; cdr3_nt: TGTGCCAGCAGTGAGGACGCGGGCAGGCAGTACTTC
d_call: TRBD2; j_call: TRBJ2-5; clone_size: many; cdr3_length: 17; v_call: TRBV7-8; cdr3_aa: CASSNLAGDAQQETQYF; cdr3_nt: TGTGCCAGCAGCAACCTAGCGGGGGACGCGCAGCAAGAGACCCAGTACTTC
d_call: .; j_call: TRBJ2-2; clone_size: .; cdr3_length: 11; v_call: TRBV19; cdr3_aa: CASSIAGELLF; cdr3_nt: TGTGCCAGTAGTATTGCCGGGGAGCTGCTTTTT
d_call: .; j_call: TRBJ2-5; clone_size: many; cdr3_length: 14; v_call: TRBV5-1; cdr3_aa: CASSLVPGTETQYF; cdr3_nt: TGCGCCAGCAGCTTGGTTCCAGGGACAGAGACCCAGTACTTC
d_call: .; j_call: TRBJ1-5; clone_size: .; cdr3_length: 14; v_call: TRBV27; cdr3_aa: CASRLSGRNQPQHF; cdr3_nt: TGTGCCAGCAGATTATCCGGACGAAATCAGCCCCAGCATTTT